The source of this T cell receptor beta chain is a study of vaccination and CD4 T cells after COVID-19. A note on this clonotype: What it binds is not known.

The V gene's germline CDR1 is ENHRY and CDR2 SYGVKD. After removal of 4 bases from V and 4 bases from J, the junction contained 4 bases not matched to a gene. The CDR3 has 14 residues. Treatment of the sample: roughly 10-day PBMC culture with coronavirus spike peptide pools or control peptides (ViraFEST assay). The Oncomine TCR Beta short-read assay generated sequence data from the DNA of cultured CD4+ T cells. TCRdb ran MiXCR on the PCR reads and lists one entry per CDR3 protein. Of about 20,000 distinct CDR3 sequences in the sample, about three fifths were seen once. Sequencing was performed on CD4+ T cells from blood, cultured in vitro. This chain uses TRBV10-3 with TRBJ1-3; 7 bases agree with TRBD1. The receptor comes from a human donor who had recovered from COVID-19. The DNA for the CDR3 is TGTGCCATCAGTGGGAAACAGGGGGGAAACACCATATATTTT. Amino acids: CAISGKQGGNTIYF.